This T cell receptor beta chain was recovered during a study of beta chain features in type 1 diabetes. Findings of the study overall: Here, the possible influence of HLA type (on TCRB rearrangement) remained unresolved.

Notes on this clone: Antigen unknown.

Germline values: CDR1 SNHLY, CDR2 FYNNEI. This CDR3 comprises 12 residues. Trimming took 11 bases from V and 4 from J, leaving 14 bases between them. Of the isolated RNA, all was reverse transcribed, and so the sequenced material was expressed TCRB transcripts. Measured with immunoSEQ multiplex PCR; TCRdb has only the in-frame clones, and not every one. The sample comprises 400,000 to 500,000 clones, approximately 13% of which are singletons, and about 0.04% rests with the top ten. Purity (above 95%) was reached by all sorted populations. The material sequenced was naive CD4+ T cells from blood. The rearrangement uses TRBV2 and TRBJ1-2; D is unclear. The origin of this receptor is a man aged 25-40 years in good health. Here the CDR3 DNA reads TGTGCCTCCCAAGAGAGTTCCTATGGCTACACCTTC. Protein sequence: CASQESSYGYTF.